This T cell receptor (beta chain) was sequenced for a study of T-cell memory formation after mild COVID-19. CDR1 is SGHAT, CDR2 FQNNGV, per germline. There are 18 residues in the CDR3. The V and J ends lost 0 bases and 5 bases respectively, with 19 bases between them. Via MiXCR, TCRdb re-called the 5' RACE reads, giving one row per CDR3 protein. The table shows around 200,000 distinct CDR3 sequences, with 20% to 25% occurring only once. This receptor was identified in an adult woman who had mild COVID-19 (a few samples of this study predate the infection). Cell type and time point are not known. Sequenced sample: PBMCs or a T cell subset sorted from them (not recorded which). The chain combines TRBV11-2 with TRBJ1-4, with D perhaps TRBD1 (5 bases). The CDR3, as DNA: TGTGCCAGCAGCTTAGATTCAAACGGTCCAGGGCTAAATGAAAAACTGTTTTTT. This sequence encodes CASSLDSNGPGLNEKLFF.